The 8 T cell receptor beta chains presented below share a single source sample, sequenced in a study of molecular identifiers for immune sequencing clone quantification. TCRdb analysed the PCR reads with MiXCR anew, one entry per CDR3 protein. The repertoire includes 30,000 to 40,000 distinct CDR3 sequences, 15% to 20% of them detected once, and approximately 1.1% sits in the top ten. Material for sequencing was naive CD8+ T cells from blood, with Jurkat cell RNA spiked in. Subset meaning: FACS-sorted CD8+CD4-CCR7+CD45RA+ naive T cells. These receptors were collected from a human donor in good health. Some libraries in this study had Jurkat cell RNA spiked in.

The sample holds many counts of this clonotype. The chain joins TRBV3-1 to TRBJ1-5, with 7 positions matching TRBD1. V was pared by 4 bases and J by 9 bases, with 12 bases of the junction left unmatched. Germline V lookup: CDR1 LGHDT, CDR2 YNNKEL (reference sequence). This CDR3 has 15 amino acids. The CDR3 region is CASSPAGTESVPQHF. The CDR3 DNA follows: TGTGCCAGCAGCCCAGCCGGGACAGAGTCGGTGCCCCAGCATTTT.

Many counts were recorded for this clonotype. This chain connects TRBV27 to TRBJ2-5; TRBD2 agrees at 7 bases. The ends lost 5 bases at V and 5 bases at J; junction bases unmatched: 14. The CDR3 runs 16 residues. Germline V gives CDR1 MNHEY, CDR2 SMNVEV (reference sequence). CDR3 amino acids: CASSRAGTIPGETQYF. The CDR3 DNA follows: TGTGCCAGCAGTCGCGCCGGGACTATCCCTGGGGAGACCCAGTACTTC.

Ten or more counts support this clonotype. The chain is built from TRBV19 and TRBJ2-4, with D perhaps given as TRBD1 or TRBD2 (5 bases each). The V end lost 5 bases, the J end lost 0 bases, and 11 bases lay between the germline ends. Germline CDR1 is LNHDA and CDR2 is SQIVND (reference sequence). The CDR3 spans 15 residues. Written as DNA, the CDR3 is TGTGCCAGTAGTCCCTTCGGGACAGCCAAAAACATTCAGTACTTC. The encoded protein is CASSPFGTAKNIQYF.

The genes are TRBV20-1 and TRBJ2-1; D unclear. The V end was cut by 4 bases, the J end by 9 bases, with 7 bases between. CDR3 length: 10 amino acids. The germline V gene has CDR1 DFQATT and CDR2 SNEGSKA (reference sequence). The CDR3 DNA reads as TGCAGTGCTACCGTGGGTGAGCAGTTCTTC. It yields the protein CSATVGEQFF.

This clonotype came up a few times. The chain employs TRBV7-8 and TRBJ1-6; D is unresolved. The germline CDR1 and CDR2 sequences are SGHVS and FQNEAQ. Between the trimmed V and J ends, which lost 1 base and 2 bases, there was a span of 12 bases. CDR3 length: 17 amino acids. CDR3 sequence: CASSLVVASTYNSPLHF. The CDR3 nucleotides read TGTGCCAGCAGCTTAGTGGTGGCAAGCACCTATAATTCACCCCTCCACTTT.

This clonotype has ten or more counts. The J gene is TRBJ2-7, the V gene TRBV6-1; D is perhaps TRBD2 (5 bases). Trimming shortened V by 10 bases and J by 0 bases, and 13 bases separated the two germline ends. Germline CDR1 reads MNHNS; CDR2 reads SASEGT. CDR3 length: 13 residues. The CDR3 DNA reads TGTGCCATTCGGACCGAGGGCTCCTACGAGCAGTACTTC. Amino acids: CAIRTEGSYEQYF.

For this clonotype: One base away lies a much larger clone, so this may be a sequencing read error. The chain links TRBV4-3 to TRBJ2-7; 7 positions match TRBD1. From germline, CDR1 is LGHNA and CDR2 YSLEER. V shed 1 base and J 1 base; nucleotides not matched to a gene: 16. The CDR3 has 19 amino acids. The CDR3 nucleotides are TGCGCCAGCAGCCAAGGCCGCCGGCCGAAGGGACAGATGTCCTACGAGCAGTACTTC. Amino acids: CASSQGRRPKGQMSYEQYF.

This clonotype was detected many times. The chain carries TRBV20-1 and TRBJ2-5; 10 bases map to TRBD2. The germline gives CDR1 DFQATT, CDR2 SNEGSKA (reference sequence). The junction had 8 bases not matched to a gene; V was cut back by 1 base and J by 3 bases. This CDR3 has 16 amino acids. The CDR3 DNA follows: TGCAGTGCTAGAGCGCTAGCGGGAGTGCGGAAAGAGACCCAGTACTTC. It encodes CSARALAGVRKETQYF.